Listed here are 7 T cell receptor beta chains from one sample, sequenced in a study of blood T cells in healthy people across ages. A second PCR, run for roughly 7 to 12 cycles, used a sample-barcoded 5' primer plus a J-beta primer mix. In TCRdb, the 5' RACE reads were re-called with MiXCR into one record per CDR3 protein. Of about 570,000 distinct CDR3 sequences in the sample, 25% to 30% are singletons; the top ten hold about 18%. The sequencing input was blood. Every receptor here comes from a woman in her 70s in good health.

This clonotype was observed a handful of times. This chain links TRBV24-1 with TRBJ2-5; D remains ambiguous. Per the germline V gene, CDR1 is KGHDR and CDR2 is SFDVKD. With 2 bases removed from V and 4 bases from J, the gap between germline ends came to 4 bases. CDR3 length: 12 amino acids. Written as DNA, the CDR3 is TGTGCCACCAGTGATTACCGAGAGACCCAGTACTTC. Residues: CATSDYRETQYF.

V and J are TRBV20-1 and TRBJ2-5; TRBD1 is a possible D gene (6 bases). Matching the DNA end better, TRBJ2-7 makes the J call doubtful. CDR3 length equals 17 residues. Germline V gene lookup returns CDR1 DFQATT and CDR2 SNEGSKA (reference sequence). The CDR3 protein is CSARVYQAGARSYEQYF. As DNA, the CDR3 is TGCAGTGCTAGAGTCTATCAGGCAGGGGCCCGATCCTACGAGCAGTACTTC.

This clonotype was observed a handful of times. The rearrangement links TRBV5-5 to TRBJ2-2; 7 bases are shared with TRBD1. V lost 5 bases to trimming and J lost 0 bases; unmatched junction nucleotides: 7. Germline CDR1 is SGHKS and CDR2 is YYEKEE (reference sequence). The CDR3 has 16 residues. In DNA form, the CDR3 reads TGTGCCAGCAGTAAAAGGACAGGAACGAACACCGGGGAGCTGTTTTTT. Amino acids: CASSKRTGTNTGELFF.

This clonotype has only a few counts. This chain uses TRBV7-8 with TRBJ1-4, with TRBD1 as a possible D gene (5 bases). Trimming took off 1 base at V and 4 bases at J, with 10 bases between the two ends. This CDR3 comprises 15 residues. CDR1 is SGHVS, CDR2 FQNEAQ, per germline. The chain's CDR3 is CASSLVARDNEKLFF. CDR3 coding DNA: TGTGCCAGCAGCTTAGTGGCCAGGGATAATGAAAAACTGTTTTTT.

This clonotype was found many times. The V gene is TRBV12-3 or TRBV12-4, the J gene TRBJ2-7, with D perhaps matching TRBD1 (5 bases). The V gene lost 3 bases and the J gene lost 1 base, with 13 bases spanning the gap. CDR3 size: 15 residues. The CDR3: CASSFLRVGSYEQYF. For the CDR3, the DNA is TGTGCCAGCAGTTTCCTCAGGGTGGGTTCCTACGAGCAGTACTTC.

This clonotype has just a few counts. The V and J genes are TRBV3-1 and TRBJ2-1; D tentatively reads TRBD1 or TRBD2 (7 bases each). This CDR3 region has 15 residues. Germline V CDR1 and CDR2: LGHDT, YNNKEL (reference sequence). V gave up 0 bases and J gave up 9 bases, with 15 bases separating them. The CDR3 DNA is TGTGCCAGCAGCCAAGATTCGATCAGGGGGGGTGAGCAGTTCTTC. It codes for CASSQDSIRGGEQFF.

In this sample, this clonotype turned up a few times. This chain joins TRBV4-3 and TRBJ1-5; a weak D match, TRBD1 (5 bases). V gave up 0 bases and J gave up 4 bases, with 13 bases separating them. This CDR3 has 16 amino acids. Germline assignment: CDR1 LGHNA and CDR2 YSLEER. The chain's CDR3 is CASSQEYGTANQPQHF. The CDR3 nucleotides are TGCGCCAGCAGCCAAGAATACGGGACGGCAAATCAGCCCCAGCATTTT.